The 17 T cell receptor beta chains below all came from one sample that was sequenced in a study of T cell clones after liver transplantation (dated by TCRdb to 2018 to 2020). Taken with the paper, the label for time point translates to: pre-transplant. The library was generated by the immunoSEQ multiplex PCR assay. The table was pulled from immuneACCESS by TCRdb, which kept in-frame rearrangements only. Such tables lose some clones; where checked, under half of the loss comes from unresolved V genes, and the rest has no known cause. This sample gives tens of thousands of clones in total; about 70% of them show up just once. The ten largest clones take up approximately 15% of the sample. The sequencing used CD4+ T cells from blood, collected before liver transplant. The receptors here all came from a human donor who received a liver transplant.

The gene calls are TRBV7-2 and TRBJ2-1; the match to TRBD2 covers 12 bases. Germline CDR1 reads SGHTA; CDR2 reads FQGNSA. This CDR3 is built from 16 residues. Trimming cost V 4 bases and J 9 bases; bases outside gene matches: 10. CDR3 coding DNA: TGTGCCAGCAGCTGGAGGGCTAGCGGGGGGGTAAGTGAGCAGTTCTTC. Translation gives CASSWRASGGVSEQFF.

V usage is TRBV11-2 and J usage is TRBJ1-4, with D hard to call. Germline values: CDR1 SGHAT, CDR2 FQNNGV. The CDR3 is 13 residues long. V lost 0 bases, J lost 10 bases, and 9 bases lay in between. CDR3 nucleotide sequence: TGTGCCAGCAGCTTAGATCTTCACGGAAAACTGTTTTTT. Translated, it gives CASSLDLHGKLFF.

The chain links TRBV7-9 to TRBJ1-4; perhaps TRBD1 as D (5 bases). This CDR3 is built from 15 residues. The V end was cut by 5 bases, the J end by 5 bases, with 15 bases between. CDR1 is SEHNR, CDR2 FQNEAQ, per germline (reference sequence). Here the CDR3 DNA reads TGTGCCAGCAGCCCATCGCCGGGGGAAAATGAAAAACTGTTTTTT. Translating gives CASSPSPGENEKLFF.

The chain joins TRBV9 to TRBJ2-2, with TRBD1 as a possible D gene (6 bases). The V end was cut by 3 bases, the J end by 1 base, with 10 bases between. The CDR3 sequence is 15 residues long. In germline, CDR1 is SGDLS, CDR2 YYNGEE. The chain's CDR3 is CASSGDRLNTGELFF. As DNA, the CDR3 is TGTGCCAGCAGCGGCGACAGGTTGAACACCGGGGAGCTGTTTTTT. The entire variable domain, with the rest obtained from reference TRBV9 and TRBJ2-2, is as follows: DSGVTQTPKHLITATGQRVTLRCSPRSGDLSVYWYQQSLDQGLQFLIQYYNGEERAKGNILERFSAQQFPDLHSELNLSSLELGDSALYFCASSGDRLNTGELFFGEGSRLTVL.

CDR3 in DNA: TGTGCCATCGCCCCCCAGGGGCCCTACGAGCAGTACTTC. Translation: CAIAPQGPYEQYF. The chain has TRBV10-3 and TRBJ2-7; a weak D match, TRBD1 (6 bases). Germline CDR1 is ENHRY and CDR2 is SYGVKD. Trimming removed 8 bases at V and 2 bases at J, with 13 bases between. The CDR3 runs to 13 residues.

The gene calls are TRBV20-1 and TRBJ1-1; no clear D gene. Germline-derived CDR1 and CDR2 are DFQATT and SNEGSKA (reference sequence). The V end lost 3 bases, the J end lost 8 bases, and 10 bases lay between the germline ends. The CDR3 runs to 11 residues. Here the CDR3 reads CSASPSEEAFF. The CDR3 coding sequence is TGCAGTGCTAGTCCCTCCGAGGAAGCTTTCTTT.

This clone has just a few counts. The chain is built from TRBV6-1 and TRBJ1-6; 8 bases match TRBD1. The junction had 6 bases not matched to a gene; V was cut back by 4 bases and J by 7 bases. Germline V lookup: CDR1 MNHNS, CDR2 SASEGT. This CDR3 has 15 amino acids. The CDR3 region is CASSGGQGPNSPLHF. CDR3 nucleotide sequence: TGTGCCAGCAGTGGTGGACAGGGACCCAATTCACCCCTCCACTTT.

This chain uses TRBV4-1 with TRBJ2-1, with TRBD2 identical over 9 bases. The CDR3 covers 16 residues. CDR1 is MGHRA and CDR2 is YSYEKL in the germline V gene. V lost 0 bases to trimming and J lost 4 bases; unmatched junction nucleotides: 4. The CDR3 sequence is CASSQDASGGYNEQFF. The CDR3 nucleotides are TGCGCCAGCAGCCAAGATGCCAGCGGGGGGTACAATGAGCAGTTCTTC.

The chain recombines TRBV5-1 with TRBJ1-6; D remains ambiguous. Trimming shortened V by 0 bases and J by 9 bases, and 13 bases separated the two germline ends. Germline lookup yields CDR1 SGHRS and CDR2 YFSETQ. The CDR3 runs 15 residues. CDR3: CASSLAEGLSSPLHF. The DNA for the CDR3 is TGCGCCAGCAGCTTGGCCGAGGGTCTGTCTTCACCCCTCCACTTT.

The genes are TRBV15 and TRBJ2-2, with 9 bases identical to TRBD1. CDR3 length equals 16 residues. Unmatched junction bases numbered 9, after V lost 5 bases and J lost 5 bases. Germline V lookup: CDR1 LNHNV, CDR2 YYDKDF (reference sequence). CDR3 DNA: TGTGCCACCAGCGGAGGACAGGGGCCGGGAACCGGGGAGCTGTTTTTT. Protein sequence: CATSGGQGPGTGELFF.

This clone was counted between two and nine times. One end of the junction is discordant with germline, which a read error may explain. This chain connects TRBV18 to TRBJ1-5; D may be TRBD1 (6 bases). The CDR3 runs to 14 residues. Germline-derived CDR1 and CDR2 are KGHSH and LQKENI. The CDR3 bases are TGTGCCAGCTCGCCACCGAACAGGGAATCACCCCAGCATTTT. Protein: CASSPPNRESPQHF.

In this sample, this clone turned up a few times. V usage is TRBV7-6 and J usage is TRBJ1-1, with no clear D. The CDR3 runs to 12 residues. Per germline, CDR1 SGHVS and CDR2 FNYEAQ. Trimming removed 5 bases at V and 6 bases at J, with 10 bases between. CDR3 sequence (DNA): TGTGCCAGCAGCCGAGGTCGGGCTGAAGCTTTCTTT. Amino acids: CASSRGRAEAFF.

This chain joins TRBV23-1 and TRBJ1-2; TRBD1 aligns across 8 bases. TRBV23-1 is classed as an ORF, of uncertain function. CDR3 size: 15 residues. Trimming took 2 bases from V and 3 from J; bases not matched to a gene: 5. The CDR3 reads CASSQRTGPDYGYTF. The DNA for the CDR3 is TGCGCCAGCAGTCAAAGGACAGGGCCGGACTATGGCTACACCTTC.

The V gene is TRBV19, the J gene TRBJ2-3; the D gene is possibly TRBD2 (5 bases). Per germline, CDR1 LNHDA and CDR2 SQIVND (reference sequence). Trimming cost V 4 bases and J 1 base, with 12 bases left between them. The CDR3 spans 15 residues. The CDR3 DNA reads TGTGCCAGTAGTAGGAGCGGAATTGGCACAGATACGCAGTATTTT. Translation gives CASSRSGIGTDTQYF.

This clone was seen a handful of times. The chain is built from TRBV6-6 and TRBJ1-5, with D uncertain. Between the trimmed V and J ends, which lost 4 bases and 11 bases, there was a span of 18 bases. This CDR3 is built from 14 residues. In germline, CDR1 is MNHNY, CDR2 SVGAGI (reference sequence). CDR3 coding DNA: TGTGCCAGCAGTTCCCCAGAGGCCTCCTCGACCCAGCATTTT. Residues: CASSSPEASSTQHF.

The rearrangement uses TRBV10-2 and TRBJ1-4; the match to TRBD1 covers 8 bases. The CDR3 contains 16 residues. With 0 bases clipped from V and 5 bases from J, the junction kept 5 bases outside the gene matches. Germline CDR1 and CDR2: WSHSY and SAAADI. The CDR3 sequence is CASSESGGQGNEKLFF. The DNA of the CDR3 is TGCGCCAGCAGTGAGTCGGGAGGACAGGGAAATGAAAAACTGTTTTTT.

This rearrangement joins TRBV9 to TRBJ2-1, with 8 bases fitting TRBD2. The CDR3 extends over 15 amino acids. The V and J ends lost 0 bases and 9 bases, in that order; junction bases with no gene match: 8. From germline, CDR1 is SGDLS and CDR2 YYNGEE. The DNA of the CDR3 is TGTGCCAGCAGCGTAGCGGGGGGGGCGGGTACTGAGCAGTTCTTC. Amino acids: CASSVAGGAGTEQFF.